Presented here are 9 T cell receptor beta chains from one specimen sequenced in a study of blood T cell repertoires in COVID-19. Produced via immunoSEQ multiplex PCR; TCRdb's table is partial and in-frame only. This sample carries 300,000 to 350,000 clones, 90% of them seen once, and the ten largest clones take approximately 7.5%. Sequencing was done on a sample of peripheral blood. The source of these receptors is a woman aged 30 to 39 with COVID-19, enrolled during active disease.

The genes are TRBV29-1 and TRBJ2-7, with D possibly being TRBD2 (6 bases). The CDR3 spans 12 residues. V lost 8 bases and J lost 0, with 11 bases in between. The germline gives CDR1 SQVTM, CDR2 ANQGSEA. The CDR3 region has the DNA TGCAGCATTGCGGAGGGCTCCTACGAGCAGTACTTC. Amino acids: CSIAEGSYEQYF.

The CDR3: CASSQEGGNEQYF. In DNA, the CDR3 is TGCGCCAGCAGCCAAGAGGGGGGTAACGAGCAGTACTTC. The gene calls are TRBV4-1 and TRBJ2-7; D is possibly TRBD2 (6 bases). V lost 0 bases, J lost 5 bases, and 8 bases lay in between. In germline, CDR1 is MGHRA, CDR2 YSYEKL. The CDR3 sequence is 13 residues long.

The chain combines TRBV21-1 with TRBJ2-1; the table calls TRBD2, which could not be checked here. TRBV21-1 is shown as a pseudogene. The CDR3 is made up of 19 amino acids. CDR3 nucleotides: TGTGCCAGCAGCATACACCCCGGGGCTAGCGGTTCCTGGGGACGCGAGCAGTTCTTC. Translating gives CASSIHPGASGSWGREQFF.

The rearrangement uses TRBV7-9 and TRBJ2-5; 7 positions match TRBD2. The CDR3 consists of 14 residues. The junction had 9 bases not matched to a gene; V was cut back by 10 bases and J by 1 base. The V gene's germline CDR1 is SEHNR and CDR2 FQNEAQ (reference sequence). CDR3 residues: CATRRGNTQETQYF. The CDR3 DNA reads as TGTGCCACCCGGCGGGGGAACACCCAAGAGACCCAGTACTTC.

The genes are TRBV18 and TRBJ1-1; the D is unclear. V gave up 3 bases and J gave up 5 bases, with 13 bases separating them. Germline V gene sequence: CDR1 KGHSH, CDR2 LQKENI. This CDR3 is built from 14 residues. The CDR3 sequence is CASSPSEGGTEAFF. Written as DNA, the CDR3 is TGTGCCAGCTCACCTTCCGAGGGAGGGACTGAAGCTTTCTTT.

With respect to this clone: Additional DNA sequences in this sample encode the identical CDR3. The rearrangement joins TRBV5-1 to TRBJ1-1, with D tentatively TRBD1 (5 bases). CDR3 length equals 13 residues. Trimming took 1 base from V and 3 from J, leaving 7 bases between them. CDR1 is SGHRS, CDR2 YFSETQ, per germline. This chain's CDR3 is CASSLQGDTEAFF. CDR3 bases: TGCGCCAGCAGCTTGCAGGGCGACACTGAAGCTTTCTTT.

This clone has only a few counts. This chain joins TRBV2 and TRBJ2-5; D is perhaps TRBD2 (5 bases). The germline V and J ends were trimmed by 4 bases and 1 base, with 7 bases remaining between them. Germline lookup yields CDR1 SNHLY and CDR2 FYNNEI. The CDR3 extends over 13 amino acids. CDR3 residues: CASSAGIQETQYF. CDR3 nucleotides: TGTGCCAGCAGTGCGGGGATCCAAGAGACCCAGTACTTC.

The rearrangement joins TRBV6-5 to TRBJ2-5; D uncertain. Germline lookup yields CDR1 MNHEY and CDR2 SVGAGI. V was clipped by 4 bases and J by 1 base, with 7 bases between them. The CDR3 is 13 amino acids. CDR3 sequence: CASSFRRQETQYF. In DNA form, the CDR3 reads TGTGCCAGCAGTTTTCGTCGCCAAGAGACCCAGTACTTC.

The chain carries TRBV5-1 and TRBJ1-5, with 8 bases identical to TRBD1. Germline CDR1 SGHRS, CDR2 YFSETQ. After removal of 4 bases from V and 4 bases from J, the junction contained 7 bases not matched to a gene. The CDR3 length is 15 residues. The CDR3 nucleotides read TGCGCCAGCAGCCTTGGCGGGACAGGAAATCAGCCCCAGCATTTT. Translation: CASSLGGTGNQPQHF.